One and the same sample provided the 24 T cell receptor beta chains below, sequenced in a study of blood T cell repertoires in COVID-19. The assay was immunoSEQ multiplex PCR, and TCRdb's table has in-frame clones only and misses some. The top ten hold about 13% of the sample, which has over 150,000 clones, about 79% seen once. Sequencing was performed on peripheral blood. All receptors come from a human donor in a cohort sampled during active COVID-19.

This sequence joins TRBV3-1 (or the pseudogene TRBV3-2) and TRBJ2-7, with 7 bases identical to TRBD2. V shed 1 base, J shed 2 bases, and the junction held 11 bases outside the gene matches. There are 17 residues in the CDR3. Per the germline V gene, CDR1 is LGHDT and CDR2 is YNNKEL (reference sequence). The CDR3 DNA reads as TGTGCCAGCAGCCAAGGACTTGGGGCGGGAGAAACCTACGAGCAGTACTTC. Translated: CASSQGLGAGETYEQYF.

The sample holds many counts of this clone. For the CDR3, the DNA is TGTGCCTGGAGTGCTTTACTAGCGGGGGCCGGTCATTCGCAGTTCTTC. Translation: CAWSALLAGAGHSQFF. The genes are TRBV30 and TRBJ2-1; 11 bases are shared with TRBD2. Per the germline V gene, CDR1 is GTSNPN and CDR2 is SVGIG (reference sequence). This CDR3 has 16 residues. With V trimmed by 1 base and J by 12 bases, 14 bases remained unmatched.

The genes are TRBV3-1 (or the pseudogene TRBV3-2) and TRBJ2-5; the D is unclear. Trimming took 5 bases from V and 0 from J, leaving 10 bases between them. Germline V lookup: CDR1 LGHDT, CDR2 YNNKEL (reference sequence). The CDR3 runs to 14 residues. The CDR3 region is CASSFPGYQETQYF. CDR3 DNA: TGTGCCAGCAGCTTCCCCGGGTACCAAGAGACCCAGTACTTC.

The rearrangement links TRBV5-1 to TRBJ2-2; 7 nucleotides line up with TRBD1. This CDR3 comprises 14 residues. Germline-derived CDR1 and CDR2 are SGHRS and YFSETQ. V trimming: 4 bases; J trimming: 4 bases; junction bases outside the gene matches: 4. CDR3 in amino acids: CASSLTGPTGELFF. The CDR3 DNA reads as TGCGCCAGCAGCCTGACAGGGCCCACCGGGGAGCTGTTTTTT.

This clone was seen only once. V is TRBV11-3 and J is TRBJ2-1, with D possibly matching TRBD1 (6 bases). Trimming shortened V by 5 bases and J by 5 bases, and 28 bases separated the two germline ends. Germline assignment: CDR1 SGHNT and CDR2 YENEEA. The CDR3 has 19 residues. This chain's CDR3 is CASSPGWTDSSAGDNEQFF. DNA for the CDR3: TGTGCCAGCAGCCCCGGATGGACGGACAGTTCCGCAGGTGACAATGAGCAGTTCTTC.

The genes are TRBV19 and TRBJ2-7; TRBD1 aligns across 8 bases. This CDR3 contains 19 residues. Germline loops: CDR1 LNHDA, CDR2 SQIVND (reference sequence). After removal of 5 bases from V and 1 base from J, the junction contained 19 bases not matched to a gene. The CDR3 region has the DNA TGTGCCAGTAGTTCAAGGGGACCCGGTGCAGGGGGCATATCCTACGAGCAGTACTTC. This codes for CASSSRGPGAGGISYEQYF.

V usage is TRBV5-1 and J usage is TRBJ2-7; TRBD1 matches 9 bases. CDR1 and CDR2 (germline): SGHRS, YFSETQ. V was clipped by 4 bases and J by 3 bases; unmatched bases: 8. This CDR3 region has 15 residues. The CDR3 sequence is CASSPGDRDDYEQYF. The DNA for the CDR3 is TGCGCCAGCAGCCCCGGGGACAGGGACGACTACGAGCAGTACTTC.

The V and J genes are TRBV9 and TRBJ2-3; 7 nucleotides agree with TRBD2. The ends lost 0 bases at V and 5 bases at J; junction bases unmatched: 6. Germline CDR1 and CDR2: SGDLS and YYNGEE. The CDR3 length is 15 residues. This CDR3 is CASSVAASGRDTQYF. DNA of the CDR3: TGTGCCAGCAGCGTAGCGGCTAGCGGAAGAGATACGCAGTATTTT. Based on the CDR3 plus reference TRBV9 and TRBJ2-3, the full variable domain is DSGVTQTPKHLITATGQRVTLRCSPRSGDLSVYWYQQSLDQGLQFLIQYYNGEERAKGNILERFSAQQFPDLHSELNLSSLELGDSALYFCASSVAASGRDTQYFGPGTRLTVL.

This chain links TRBV10-2 with TRBJ1-3, with D possibly matching TRBD1 (6 bases). Germline CDR1 and CDR2: WSHSY and SAAADI. This CDR3 spans 14 amino acids. The V gene lost 3 bases and the J gene lost 0 bases, with 6 bases spanning the gap. The CDR3 protein is CASSDRGSGNTIYF. Written as DNA, the CDR3 is TGCGCCAGCAGTGACAGGGGCTCTGGAAACACCATATATTTT.

The chain employs TRBV6-6 and TRBJ2-5, with TRBD2 identical over 13 bases. The trim removed 2 bases at V and 3 bases at J, leaving 0 bases unmatched. This CDR3 contains 15 residues. Germline V gene sequence: CDR1 MNHNY, CDR2 SVGAGI (reference sequence). The CDR3 DNA follows: TGTGCCAGCAGTTACGGGACTAGCGGGAAAGAGACCCAGTACTTC. Translating it yields CASSYGTSGKETQYF.

This chain connects TRBV28 to TRBJ1-2; D is unclear. The CDR3 loop spans 13 amino acids. Trimming took off 3 bases at V and 7 bases at J, with 12 bases between the two ends. CDR1 and CDR2 from the germline V gene are MDHEN and SYDVKM. DNA for the CDR3: TGTGCCAGCAGTTTGGGAGTATTGGCTGGCTACACCTTC. It encodes CASSLGVLAGYTF.

This rearrangement joins TRBV19 to TRBJ1-5; perhaps TRBD1 as D (5 bases). Deletions cut 7 bases from V and 1 base from J, with 14 bases between. CDR1 is LNHDA and CDR2 is SQIVND in the germline V gene (reference sequence). CDR3 length equals 15 residues. The CDR3 loop reads CASTPQGLSNQPQHF. For the CDR3, the DNA is TGTGCCAGTACCCCCCAGGGTTTAAGCAATCAGCCCCAGCATTTT.

This clone was detected many times. V usage is TRBV30 and J usage is TRBJ1-1, with TRBD1 identical over 8 bases. The CDR3 totals 13 residues. The germline CDR1 and CDR2 sequences are GTSNPN and SVGIG (reference sequence). Trimming at V came to 5 bases and at J to 1 base, leaving 3 bases not matched to a gene. CDR3 amino acids: CAWAGQGNTEAFF. The CDR3 DNA reads TGTGCCTGGGCTGGACAGGGGAACACTGAAGCTTTCTTT.

V usage is TRBV7-8 and J usage is TRBJ1-4; 7 bases agree with TRBD1. Unmatched junction bases numbered 9, after V lost 8 bases and J lost 0 bases. This CDR3 contains 16 residues. CDR1 is SGHVS, CDR2 FQNEAQ, per germline. In DNA, the CDR3 is TGTGCCAGCGGGGGGCAGGGGGTTGCAACTAATGAAAAACTGTTTTTT. As protein: CASGGQGVATNEKLFF.

The J gene is TRBJ1-2, the V gene TRBV7-8; maybe TRBD1 (6 bases). This CDR3 is built from 13 residues. Germline assignment: CDR1 SGHVS and CDR2 FQNEAQ. V lost 4 bases and J lost 6, with 12 bases in between. The CDR3 region has the DNA TGTGCCAGCAGCTCTATCCAGGGGAATGGCTACACCTTC. This codes for CASSSIQGNGYTF.

The chain couples TRBV28 to TRBJ2-7; D is ambiguous. The ends were cut back, 8 bases at V and 3 bases at J, with 8 bases in the middle. Germline V CDR1 and CDR2: MDHEN, SYDVKM. This CDR3 is built from 11 residues. CDR3 amino acids: CASEANYEQYF. In DNA form, the CDR3 reads TGTGCCAGCGAGGCAAACTACGAGCAGTACTTC.

The rearrangement joins TRBV30 to TRBJ1-5; D is unresolved. This CDR3 comprises 14 residues. CDR1 and CDR2 (germline): GTSNPN, SVGIG (reference sequence). V was pared by 1 base and J by 5 bases, with 12 bases between. CDR3 DNA sequence: TGTGCCTGGAGTGAATCCGCCGGAGATCAGCCCCAGCATTTT. It codes for CAWSESAGDQPQHF.

This chain joins TRBV2 and TRBJ2-5; 10 bases align to TRBD2. Germline values: CDR1 SNHLY, CDR2 FYNNEI. V shed 6 bases and J 5 bases; nucleotides not matched to a gene: 6. The CDR3 has 14 residues. The CDR3 is CASRWTSGGETQYF. DNA of the CDR3: TGTGCCAGCAGATGGACTAGCGGAGGGGAGACCCAGTACTTC.

The table lists this clone with a count of one. J is TRBJ2-1 and V is TRBV20-1; D gene ambiguous. The CDR3 contains 11 residues. Between the trimmed V and J ends, which lost 5 bases and 7 bases, there was a span of 9 bases. Germline CDR1 is DFQATT and CDR2 is SNEGSKA (reference sequence). The CDR3 bases are TGCAGTGCTGATATTAGAAATGAGCAGTTCTTC. This translates into CSADIRNEQFF.

The genes are TRBV9 and TRBJ2-3; TRBD2 matches 7 bases. Germline values: CDR1 SGDLS, CDR2 YYNGEE. This CDR3 spans 15 amino acids. With 6 bases clipped from V and 3 bases from J, the junction kept 10 bases outside the gene matches. CDR3: CASTETSSNTDTQYF. CDR3 nucleotide sequence: TGTGCCAGCACCGAGACTAGCTCTAATACAGATACGCAGTATTTT. The variable domain in full, completed from reference TRBV9 and TRBJ2-3, reads DSGVTQTPKHLITATGQRVTLRCSPRSGDLSVYWYQQSLDQGLQFLIQYYNGEERAKGNILERFSAQQFPDLHSELNLSSLELGDSALYFCASTETSSNTDTQYFGPGTRLTVL.

The chain is built from TRBV6-5 and TRBJ1-6, with 7 bases aligning to TRBD1. The CDR3 has 13 residues. V shed 7 bases, J shed 7 bases, and the junction held 4 bases outside the gene matches. The V gene's germline CDR1 is MNHEY and CDR2 SVGAGI. In nucleotides, the CDR3 is TGTGCCAGCATCGGGACAGCCAATTCACCCCTCCACTTT. It specifies CASIGTANSPLHF.

V usage is TRBV28 and J usage is TRBJ2-7; 7 bases are shared with TRBD1. Trimming removed 6 bases from V and 3 bases from J; junction bases left unmatched: 8. This CDR3 contains 14 residues. CDR1 MDHEN and CDR2 SYDVKM come from the germline V gene. The CDR3 nucleotides read TGTGCCAGCAGCAGGACAGGACCTAACTACGAGCAGTACTTC. It codes for CASSRTGPNYEQYF.

This clone appeared a single time. The V gene is TRBV19, the J gene TRBJ1-5, with 8 bases matching TRBD1. This CDR3 contains 15 residues. Losses at the gene ends were 4 bases for V and 0 bases for J; bases not matched to a gene: 2. Per germline, CDR1 LNHDA and CDR2 SQIVND (reference sequence). CDR3 amino acids: CASSRQGNSNQPQHF. The CDR3, as DNA: TGTGCCAGTAGTAGACAGGGGAATAGCAATCAGCCCCAGCATTTT. Based on the CDR3 plus reference TRBV19 and TRBJ1-5, the full variable domain is DGGITQSPKYLFRKEGQNVTLSCEQNLNHDAMYWYRQDPGQGLRLIYYSQIVNDFQKGDIAEGYSVSREKKESFPLTVTSAQKNPTAFYLCASSRQGNSNQPQHFGDGTRLSIL.

A note on this clone: The same CDR3 is also encoded by other DNA sequences in this sample. The V and J genes are TRBV28 and TRBJ2-7; 11 positions agree with TRBD1. Looked up from germline, CDR1 is MDHEN and CDR2 is SYDVKM. J lost 2 bases, V lost 3 bases, and 3 bases had no gene match. The CDR3 is made up of 15 amino acids. DNA for the CDR3: TGTGCCAGCAGTTTGCCGGGACAGGGGGCCTACGAGCAGTACTTC. It specifies CASSLPGQGAYEQYF.